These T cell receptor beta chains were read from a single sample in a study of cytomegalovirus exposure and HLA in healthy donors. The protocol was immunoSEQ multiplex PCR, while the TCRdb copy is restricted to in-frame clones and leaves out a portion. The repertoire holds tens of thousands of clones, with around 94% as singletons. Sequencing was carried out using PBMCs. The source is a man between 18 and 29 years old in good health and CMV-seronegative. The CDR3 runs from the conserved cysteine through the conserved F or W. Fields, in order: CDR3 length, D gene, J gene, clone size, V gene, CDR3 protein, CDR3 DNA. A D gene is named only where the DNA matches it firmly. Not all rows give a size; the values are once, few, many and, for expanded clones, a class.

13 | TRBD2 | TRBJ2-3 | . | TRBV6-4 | CASSQREIDTQYF | TGTGCCAGCAGTCAGCGGGAGATAGATACGCAGTATTTT
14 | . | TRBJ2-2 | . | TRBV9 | CASSVGADTGELFF | TGTGCCAGCAGCGTAGGAGCGGACACCGGGGAGCTGTTTTTT
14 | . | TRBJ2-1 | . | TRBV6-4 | CASSDSGGANEQFF | TGTGCCAGCAGTGACTCAGGCGGGGCCAATGAGCAGTTCTTC
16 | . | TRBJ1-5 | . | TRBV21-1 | CASSFRTGETWQPQHF | TGTGCCAGCAGCTTCCGGACAGGGGAGACGTGGCAGCCCCAGCATTTT
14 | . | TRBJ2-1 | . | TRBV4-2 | CASSQEAEALEQFF | TGTGCCAGCAGCCAAGAAGCGGAGGCACTGGAGCAGTTCTTC
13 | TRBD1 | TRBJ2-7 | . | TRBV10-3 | CAITTTGKGEQYF | TGTGCCATCACCACGACAGGGAAAGGCGAGCAGTACTTC
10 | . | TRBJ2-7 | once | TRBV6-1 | CASSAGEQYF | TGTGCCAGCAGTGCGGGCGAGCAGTACTTC
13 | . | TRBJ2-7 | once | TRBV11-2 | CASSLQGSYEQYF | TGTGCCAGCAGCTTACAGGGATCCTACGAGCAGTACTTC
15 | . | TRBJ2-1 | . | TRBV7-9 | CASSLVGGSYNEQFF | TGTGCCAGCAGCTTAGTGGGGGGTTCCTACAATGAGCAGTTCTTC
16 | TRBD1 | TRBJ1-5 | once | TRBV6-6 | CASSNDRVSGNQPQHF | TGTGCCAGCAGTAACGACAGGGTCTCTGGCAATCAGCCCCAGCATTTT
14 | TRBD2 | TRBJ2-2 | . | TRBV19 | CASSIISGTGELFF | TGTGCCAGTAGTATTATTAGCGGGACCGGGGAGCTGTTTTTT
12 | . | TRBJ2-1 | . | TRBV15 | CATSRAVNEQFF | TGTGCCACCAGCAGAGCCGTCAATGAGCAGTTCTTC
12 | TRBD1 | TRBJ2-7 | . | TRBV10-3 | CATGQGAAEQYF | TGTGCCACGGGACAGGGGGCTGCCGAGCAGTACTTC
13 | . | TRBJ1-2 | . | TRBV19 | CASSIGQLEGYTF | TGTGCCAGTAGTATAGGACAGCTTGAAGGCTACACCTTC
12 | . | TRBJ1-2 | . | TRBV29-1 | CSGRDARDGYTF | TGCAGCGGGAGGGATGCCAGGGATGGCTACACCTTC
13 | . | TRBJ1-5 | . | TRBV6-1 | CASSEAGVWPQHF | TGTGCCAGCAGTGAAGCGGGAGTGTGGCCCCAGCATTTT
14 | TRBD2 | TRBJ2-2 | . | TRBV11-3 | CASSLGLAPGELFF | TGTGCCAGCAGCTTAGGACTAGCCCCCGGGGAGCTGTTTTTT
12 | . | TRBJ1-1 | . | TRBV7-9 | CASSLGTKGAFF | TGTGCCAGCAGCTTAGGGACAAAAGGTGCTTTCTTT
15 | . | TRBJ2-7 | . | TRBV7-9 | CASEPSGGSIHEQYF | TGTGCCAGCGAGCCCAGTGGAGGGAGCATCCACGAGCAGTACTTC
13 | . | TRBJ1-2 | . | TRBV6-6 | CASIKAGNYGYTF | TGTGCCAGCATAAAAGCCGGTAACTATGGCTACACCTTC
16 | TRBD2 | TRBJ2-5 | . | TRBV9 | CASSPGTSGRQETQYF | TGTGCCAGCAGCCCCGGGACTAGCGGGAGACAAGAGACCCAGTACTTC
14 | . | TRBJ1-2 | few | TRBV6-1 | CASRATTANYGYTF | TGTGCCAGCAGAGCGACGACAGCTAACTATGGCTACACCTTC
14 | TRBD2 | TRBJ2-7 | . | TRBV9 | CASSVELAAYEQYF | TGTGCCAGCAGCGTAGAACTAGCGGCCTACGAGCAGTACTTC
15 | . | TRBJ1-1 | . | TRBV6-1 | CASSEEVRDRPEAFF | TGTGCCAGCAGTGAAGAGGTCAGGGATAGGCCTGAAGCTTTCTTT
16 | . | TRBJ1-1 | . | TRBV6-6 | CASSYSQGSPNTEAFF | TGTGCCAGCAGTTATAGCCAGGGAAGTCCTAACACTGAAGCTTTCTTT
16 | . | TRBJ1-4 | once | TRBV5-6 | CASSQGFTATNEKLFF | TGTGCCAGCAGCCAGGGATTTACAGCAACTAATGAAAAACTGTTTTTT
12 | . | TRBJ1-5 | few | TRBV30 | CAAQGGNQPQHF | TGTGCCGCCCAAGGGGGAAATCAGCCCCAGCATTTT
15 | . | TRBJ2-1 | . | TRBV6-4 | CASSDSAGQVDEQFF | TGTGCCAGCAGTGACTCGGCGGGTCAAGTCGATGAGCAGTTCTTC
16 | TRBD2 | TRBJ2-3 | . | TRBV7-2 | CASSLIAGGVTDTQYF | TGTGCCAGCAGCTTGATAGCGGGAGGAGTGACAGATACGCAGTATTTT
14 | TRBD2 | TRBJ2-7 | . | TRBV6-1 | CASRLSGTSYEQYF | TGTGCCAGCAGACTTAGCGGGACCTCCTACGAGCAGTACTTC
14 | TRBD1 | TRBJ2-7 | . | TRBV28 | CASTPGQYSYEQYF | TGTGCCAGCACTCCGGGACAGTACTCCTACGAGCAGTACTTC